One sample yielded the 22 T cell receptor beta chains listed below, sequenced in a study of cytomegalovirus exposure and HLA in healthy donors. Primers: 60 Vbeta forward and 13 Jbeta reverse. Sequencing was performed with immunoSEQ multiplex PCR; in TCRdb, only in-frame clones are kept and a portion is missing. The profile shows some 150,000 clones, approximately 80% of them singletons. The sample comprised PBMCs. Receptors were obtained from a man aged 25-40 years in good health and CMV-seropositive.

In DNA, the CDR3 is TGTGCCAGCAGCTTAGTCGGACAGGCGGGCGGGGAGCTGTTTTTT. Translating it yields CASSLVGQAGGELFF. The rearrangement links TRBV7-8 to TRBJ2-2, with 7 bases matching TRBD1. Germline lookup yields CDR1 SGHVS and CDR2 FQNEAQ. The CDR3 extends over 15 amino acids. The ends lost 1 base at V and 7 bases at J; junction bases unmatched: 6.

This clone was observed a handful of times. J is TRBJ1-5 and V is TRBV19; 7 nucleotides match TRBD1. The CDR3 has 13 residues. Unmatched junction bases numbered 2, after V lost 3 bases and J lost 6 bases. CDR1 LNHDA and CDR2 SQIVND come from the germline V gene (reference sequence). CDR3 sequence: CASSIDRVQPQHF. CDR3 DNA sequence: TGTGCCAGTAGTATTGACAGGGTTCAGCCCCAGCATTTT.

The chain uses TRBV30 and TRBJ2-6; a possible D gene is TRBD2 (5 bases). The ends were cut back, 5 bases at V and 0 bases at J, with 8 bases in the middle. This CDR3 spans 14 amino acids. The germline gives CDR1 GTSNPN, CDR2 SVGIG (reference sequence). The CDR3 loop is CAWAGGSGANVLTF. The CDR3 DNA sequence: TGTGCCTGGGCGGGTGGCTCTGGGGCCAACGTCCTGACTTTC.

This clone was recorded once. V and J are TRBV28 and TRBJ1-1; TRBD1 might be the D (6 bases). V was trimmed by 7 bases and J by 4 bases, leaving 16 bases between them. Germline V gene sequence: CDR1 MDHEN, CDR2 SYDVKM. This CDR3 has 14 amino acids. The DNA of the CDR3 is TGTGCCAGCAAAGTAGGGGGTAGGGGCACTGAAGCTTTCTTT. Amino acid sequence: CASKVGGRGTEAFF.

The chain employs TRBV6-6 and TRBJ1-5; 7 nucleotides line up with TRBD1. Germline-derived CDR1 and CDR2 are MNHNY and SVGAGI (reference sequence). CDR3 size: 16 residues. With V trimmed by 8 bases and J by 1 base, 11 bases remained unmatched. CDR3 coding DNA: TGTGCCAGCGAGACAGGGAGGTTTTCGAGCAATCAGCCCCAGCATTTT. Translation gives CASETGRFSSNQPQHF.

The chain recombines TRBV28 with TRBJ2-7; TRBD1 might be the D (6 bases). This CDR3 contains 15 residues. The germline V and J ends were trimmed by 4 bases and 0 bases, with 13 bases remaining between them. Germline V gives CDR1 MDHEN, CDR2 SYDVKM. The CDR3 bases are TGTGCCAGCAGTTGGGGACACTTGAGCTCCTACGAGCAGTACTTC. Residues: CASSWGHLSSYEQYF.

The CDR3 protein is CASSQYTGREKLFF. DNA of the CDR3: TGTGCCAGCAGCCAATATACAGGGAGAGAAAAACTGTTTTTT. The V gene is TRBV14, the J gene TRBJ1-4, with D possibly being TRBD1 (6 bases). Germline-derived CDR1 and CDR2 are SGHDN and FVKESK. The CDR3 covers 14 residues. Trimming took off 2 bases at V and 8 bases at J, with 12 bases between the two ends.

This rearrangement joins TRBV7-2 to TRBJ2-7; 8 nucleotides agree with TRBD2. The CDR3 contains 18 residues. J was trimmed by 4 bases and V by 6 bases; bases with no gene match: 20. Germline values: CDR1 SGHTA, CDR2 FQGNSA. The CDR3 DNA sequence: TGTGCCAGCAGGAATACCGCGGGGGGAGGTTTTAGGTTTTACGAGCAGTACTTC. It specifies CASRNTAGGGFRFYEQYF.

This sequence joins TRBV7-2 and TRBJ1-2; D is possibly TRBD1 (5 bases). Germline lookup yields CDR1 SGHTA and CDR2 FQGNSA. V was cut by 4 bases and J by 3 bases, with 9 bases left in between. CDR3 length: 13 residues. The CDR3 nucleotides read TGTGCCAGCAGCTCCAGGGTATACTATGGCTACACCTTC. Its translation: CASSSRVYYGYTF.

The chain combines TRBV25-1 with TRBJ2-7, with 7 bases that match TRBD1. V was clipped by 5 bases and J by 5 bases; unmatched bases: 9. CDR1 and CDR2 from the germline V gene are MGHDK and SYGVNS. The length of the CDR3 is 14 residues. The DNA of the CDR3 is TGTGCCAGCAGTCCCGGGACAGTCTTCAACGAGCAGTACTTC. Translation: CASSPGTVFNEQYF.

The chain has TRBV5-4 and TRBJ2-3; 8 nucleotides line up with TRBD2. Per germline, CDR1 SGHNT and CDR2 YYREEE (reference sequence). Unmatched junction bases numbered 7, after V lost 4 bases and J lost 3 bases. This CDR3 is built from 15 residues. CDR3 nucleotides: TGTGCCAGCAGCCCGGGGGGGAGAGGGACAGATACGCAGTATTTT. Its protein product is CASSPGGRGTDTQYF.

The chain links TRBV5-1 to TRBJ2-7, with D tentatively TRBD1 (7 bases). The germline V gene has CDR1 SGHRS and CDR2 YFSETQ. The CDR3 has 15 amino acids. Trimming took 4 bases from V and 0 from J, leaving 14 bases between them. The CDR3 coding sequence is TGCGCCAGCAGCCGCGGGACAGACCACTCCTACGAGCAGTACTTC. It yields the protein CASSRGTDHSYEQYF.

This chain links TRBV6-5 with TRBJ1-1, with TRBD1 matching 7 bases. The CDR3 spans 14 residues. Germline CDR1 is MNHEY and CDR2 is SVGAGI. V lost 6 bases, J lost 1 base, and 5 bases stayed unmatched. The CDR3 region has the DNA TGTGCCAGCAGGCGACAGGGTGCGAACACTGAAGCTTTCTTT. Translating it yields CASRRQGANTEAFF.

The V gene is TRBV5-1, the J gene TRBJ2-5; D is unresolved. CDR3 length: 15 amino acids. Germline V gene data show CDR1 as SGHRS and CDR2 as YFSETQ. V was cut by 1 base and J by 1 base, with 11 bases left in between. The CDR3 loop reads CASSLSGSSQETQYF. In nucleotides, the CDR3 is TGCGCCAGCAGCTTGAGTGGCTCGTCCCAAGAGACCCAGTACTTC.

CDR3 sequence reads: CASSRGLTSGYNEQFF. CDR3 sequence (DNA): TGTGCCAGCAGCCGAGGACTGACTAGCGGATACAATGAGCAGTTCTTC. The chain uses TRBV5-6 and TRBJ2-1; 9 nucleotides align to TRBD2. Germline V CDR1 and CDR2: SGHDT, YYEEEE. This CDR3 comprises 16 residues. V gave up 4 bases and J gave up 4 bases; unmatched junction bases: 9.

This rearrangement joins TRBV4-1 to TRBJ2-1; 8 bases agree with TRBD1. Germline trimming cut 3 bases from V and 4 bases from J; bases unmatched to any gene: 5. Germline lookup yields CDR1 MGHRA and CDR2 YSYEKL. The CDR3 runs 15 residues. For the CDR3, the DNA is TGCGCCAGCAGCCATCCTCGACAGGGGTACAATGAGCAGTTCTTC. Its protein is CASSHPRQGYNEQFF.

This chain connects TRBV6-6 to TRBJ1-1; 8 nucleotides agree with TRBD1. CDR1 is MNHNY, CDR2 SVGAGI, per germline (reference sequence). The CDR3 consists of 14 residues. V shed 5 bases, J shed 2 bases, and the junction held 4 bases outside the gene matches. CDR3 DNA: TGTGCCAGCAGTCACGGGACAGGAAACACTGAAGCTTTCTTT. It codes for CASSHGTGNTEAFF.

J is TRBJ1-5 and V is TRBV5-1, with D perhaps matching TRBD1 (5 bases). The CDR3 length is 13 residues. The V end was cut by 4 bases, the J end by 6 bases, with 11 bases between. Germline CDR1 SGHRS, CDR2 YFSETQ. The CDR3 DNA sequence: TGCGCCAGCAGCCCCAGGGTGGGTCAGCCCCAGCATTTT. It yields the protein CASSPRVGQPQHF.

This rearrangement joins TRBV6-1 to TRBJ2-1, with 9 bases fitting TRBD1. The V gene end was trimmed by 5 bases and the J gene end by 7 bases; junction bases not matched to a gene: 6. The CDR3 consists of 14 residues. Germline V CDR1 and CDR2: MNHNS, SASEGT. The CDR3 reads CASSPGQGWNEQFF. CDR3 nucleotides: TGTGCCAGCAGTCCGGGACAGGGATGGAATGAGCAGTTCTTC.

This sequence joins TRBV6-4 and TRBJ2-6, with D possibly TRBD1 on 5 matching bases. CDR1 and CDR2 (germline): MRHNA, SNTAGT. The CDR3 is 16 amino acids. Trimming took 3 bases from V and 0 from J, leaving 9 bases between them. The CDR3 protein is CASSDDGASGANVLTF. DNA for the CDR3: TGTGCCAGCAGTGATGATGGGGCCTCTGGGGCCAACGTCCTGACTTTC.

This clone was recorded a few times. The CDR3, as DNA: TGTGCCAGCAGTGCCCGGTGCCCCCAGCGGGGAGGTGTCCACGAGCAGTACTTC. The encoded protein is CASSARCPQRGGVHEQYF. This chain links TRBV6-4 with TRBJ2-7; 7 bases match TRBD2. CDR3 length: 18 residues. The V gene end was trimmed by 4 bases and the J gene end by 5 bases; junction bases not matched to a gene: 20. Germline lookup yields CDR1 MRHNA and CDR2 SNTAGT.

The chain recombines TRBV9 with TRBJ1-6, with TRBD1 as a possible D gene (6 bases). The CDR3 is made up of 16 amino acids. The V gene's germline CDR1 is SGDLS and CDR2 YYNGEE. Trimming left V 0 bases short and J 9 bases short, with 16 bases between. Here the CDR3 reads CASSVGQGIFASPLHF. The CDR3 DNA follows: TGTGCCAGCAGCGTAGGTCAGGGGATCTTTGCTTCACCCCTCCACTTT.